This TCR beta chain was documented in a study of T-cell reconstitution after alpha-beta-depleted transplantation in children. Library preparation (for TCRbeta) was performed with unique molecular identifiers. TCRdb re-called the PCR reads through MiXCR, storing one row per CDR3 protein. The repertoire holds roughly 220,000 distinct CDR3 sequences, with more than 7.5% as singletons. This clonotype was counted ten times or more. The clonotype comes from a human donor who donated a stem cell graft to a child with SCID. The specimen was PBMCs from the stem cell graft donor, collected from the stem cell graft.

CDR3 nucleotide sequence: TGCAGTGCCCCCGGAGCGGGGGGTTACAATGAGCAGTTCTTC. Translating gives CSAPGAGGYNEQFF. The rearrangement uses TRBV20-1 and TRBJ2-1; TRBD2 agrees at 9 bases. Germline CDR1 DFQATT, CDR2 SNEGSKA (reference sequence). V dropped 6 bases and J dropped 4; count of bases not matched to a gene: 7. The length of the CDR3 is 14 residues.